The 9 T cell receptor beta chains given below trace back to one sample, sequenced in a study of Graves' ophthalmopathy and Graves' hyperthyroidism. Amplifying from RNA transcripts, the study obtained TCR beta CDR3 regions. RT-PCR was first run with HTBI primers, then multiplex PCR in a second round. Using its own MiXCR run on the multiplex PCR reads, TCRdb lists one record per CDR3 protein. The sample lists hundreds of thousands of distinct CDR3 sequences; roughly an eighth were seen once. The sample consisted of blood. These TCRs come from a woman between 25 and 40 years old with Graves' ophthalmopathy.

The sample holds many counts of this clonotype. V and J are TRBV7-6 and TRBJ1-1; D is undetermined. Trimming stripped 1 base from V and 4 bases from J, with 13 bases between. The CDR3 has 15 residues. Germline V gives CDR1 SGHVS, CDR2 FNYEAQ. The CDR3 DNA is TGTGCCAGCAGCTTAGTAGGCCAAACGGGCACTGAAGCTTTCTTT. Its translation: CASSLVGQTGTEAFF. The full variable domain, completed using reference TRBV7-6 and TRBJ1-1, is GAGVSQSPRYKVTKRGQDVALRCDPISGHVSLYWYRQALGQGPEFLTYFNYEAQQDKSGLPNDRFSAERPEGSISTLTIQRTEQRDSAMYRCASSLVGQTGTEAFFGQGTRLTVV.

The sample holds one count of this clonotype. This may be a read error: a much more frequent sequence differs by one nucleotide. It is unclear where the CDR3 begins or ends on the DNA, so no DNA is shown, and the CDR3 is as TCRdb lists it. V usage is TRBV27 and J usage is TRBJ1-1; whether TRBD1, the table's D call, matches the DNA was not checked. The CDR3 comprises 14 residues, both ends counted. Per the germline V gene, CDR1 is MNHEY and CDR2 is SMNVEV (reference sequence). The CDR3 spells CASSFGQGAGLIFF.

This clonotype was seen at least ten times. V is TRBV19 and J is TRBJ1-1; no clear D gene. Germline V CDR1 and CDR2: LNHDA, SQIVND (reference sequence). V was clipped by 3 bases and J by 1 base, with 18 bases between them. CDR3 length equals 17 residues. CDR3 protein: CASSMMGRASSNTEAFF. The CDR3 region has the DNA TGTGCCAGTAGTATGATGGGAAGGGCAAGCTCGAACACTGAAGCTTTCTTT.

This clonotype was recorded at least ten times. The chain joins TRBV28 to TRBJ2-7; possibly TRBD2 for D (6 bases). This CDR3 has 14 amino acids. Trimming pared 3 bases from V and 7 bases from J, leaving 16 bases between. The germline CDR1 and CDR2 sequences are MDHEN and SYDVKM. The CDR3 loop reads CASSLGGGVWEQYF. For the CDR3, the DNA is TGTGCCAGCAGTTTGGGGGGAGGCGTGTGGGAGCAGTACTTC.

This clonotype showed up many times. The chain is built from TRBV6-2 or TRBV6-3 and TRBJ1-1; TRBD1 matches 7 bases. Per the germline V gene, CDR1 is MNHEY and CDR2 is SVGEGT. Trimming at V came to 5 bases and at J to 3 bases, leaving 9 bases not matched to a gene. The CDR3 totals 15 residues. This CDR3 is CASSDLDRADTEAFF. CDR3 coding DNA: TGTGCCAGCAGTGACCTAGACAGGGCGGACACTGAAGCTTTCTTT.

There are a few counts of this clonotype. The chain uses TRBV20-1 and TRBJ2-5; no firm D call. Germline CDR1 and CDR2: DFQATT and SNEGSKA (reference sequence). CDR3 length equals 14 residues. Trimming shortened V by 0 bases and J by 1 base, and 9 bases separated the two germline ends. The CDR3 DNA reads as TGCAGTGCTAGAGAACCAGGACGCCAAGAGACCCAGTACTTC. It yields the protein CSAREPGRQETQYF.

This clonotype occurred many times. J is TRBJ2-4 and V is TRBV20-1; perhaps TRBD2 as D (7 bases). The length of the CDR3 is 16 residues. Germline values: CDR1 DFQATT, CDR2 SNEGSKA (reference sequence). The germline V and J ends were trimmed by 2 bases and 3 bases, with 17 bases remaining between them. CDR3 nucleotide sequence: TGCAGTGCTAGACAGCCCCGGGGAGGGGGCAAAAACATTCAGTACTTC. Its translation is CSARQPRGGGKNIQYF.

At least ten counts were recorded for this clonotype. J is TRBJ1-2 and V is TRBV20-1; a possible D gene is TRBD1 (6 bases). Trimming removed 5 bases at V and 2 bases at J, with 15 bases between. Germline values: CDR1 DFQATT, CDR2 SNEGSKA (reference sequence). There are 14 residues in the CDR3. The CDR3 region is CSAEGGQNNYGYTF. The CDR3 DNA sequence: TGCAGTGCTGAGGGGGGGCAGAACAACTATGGCTACACCTTC.

This clonotype was seen at least ten times. The J gene is TRBJ1-1, the V gene TRBV6-1; D might be TRBD1 (5 bases). The V gene's germline CDR1 is MNHNS and CDR2 SASEGT. Trimming cost V 6 bases and J 5 bases, with 13 bases left between them. CDR3 size: 13 residues. This CDR3 is CASRDYRGTEAFF. CDR3 coding DNA: TGTGCCAGCAGGGACTATCGGGGGACTGAAGCTTTCTTT.